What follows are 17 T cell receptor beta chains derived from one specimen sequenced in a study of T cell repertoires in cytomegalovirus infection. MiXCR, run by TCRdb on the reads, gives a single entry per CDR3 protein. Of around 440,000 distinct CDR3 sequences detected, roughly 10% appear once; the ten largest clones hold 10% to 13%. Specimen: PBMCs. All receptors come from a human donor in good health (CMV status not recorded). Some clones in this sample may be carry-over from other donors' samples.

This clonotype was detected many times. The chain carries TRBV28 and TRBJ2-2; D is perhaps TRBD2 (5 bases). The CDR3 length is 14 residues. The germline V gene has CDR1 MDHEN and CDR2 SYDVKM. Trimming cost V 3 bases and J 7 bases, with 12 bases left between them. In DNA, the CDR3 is TGTGCCAGCAGTTTTCCGGGGTCTAGCGGGGAGCTGTTTTTT. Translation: CASSFPGSSGELFF.

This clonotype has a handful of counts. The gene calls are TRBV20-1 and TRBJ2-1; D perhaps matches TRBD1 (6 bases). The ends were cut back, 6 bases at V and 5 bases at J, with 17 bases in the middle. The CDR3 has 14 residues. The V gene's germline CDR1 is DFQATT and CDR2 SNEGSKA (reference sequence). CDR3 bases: TGCAGTGCGGAGAACAGGGCTTCTAACAATGAGCAGTTCTTC. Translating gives CSAENRASNNEQFF.

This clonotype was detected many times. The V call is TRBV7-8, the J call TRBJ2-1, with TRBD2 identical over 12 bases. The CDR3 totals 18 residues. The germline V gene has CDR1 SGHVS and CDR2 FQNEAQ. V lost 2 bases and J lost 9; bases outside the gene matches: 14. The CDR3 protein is CASSLPLRLAGGAIEQFF. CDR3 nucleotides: TGTGCCAGCAGCTTACCCCTCCGTCTAGCGGGGGGGGCCATTGAGCAGTTCTTC.

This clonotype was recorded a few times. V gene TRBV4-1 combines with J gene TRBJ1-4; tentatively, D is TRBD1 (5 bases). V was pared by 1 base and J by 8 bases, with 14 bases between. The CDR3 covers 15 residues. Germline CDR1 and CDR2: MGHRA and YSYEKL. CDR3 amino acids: CASSQVRGVWEKLFF. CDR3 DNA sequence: TGCGCCAGCAGCCAAGTCAGAGGGGTATGGGAAAAACTGTTTTTT.

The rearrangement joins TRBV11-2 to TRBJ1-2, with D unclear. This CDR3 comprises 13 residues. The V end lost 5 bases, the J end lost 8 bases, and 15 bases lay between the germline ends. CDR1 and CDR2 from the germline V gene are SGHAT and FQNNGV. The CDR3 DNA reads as TGTGCCAGCAGCCCCCCGTTGACGCAAGGCTACACCTTC. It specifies CASSPPLTQGYTF.

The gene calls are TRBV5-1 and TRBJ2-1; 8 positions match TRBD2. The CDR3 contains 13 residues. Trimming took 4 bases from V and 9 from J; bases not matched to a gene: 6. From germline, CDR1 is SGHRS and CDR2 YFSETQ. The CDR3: CASSEREWGEQFF. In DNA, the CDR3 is TGCGCCAGCAGCGAGCGGGAGTGGGGTGAGCAGTTCTTC.

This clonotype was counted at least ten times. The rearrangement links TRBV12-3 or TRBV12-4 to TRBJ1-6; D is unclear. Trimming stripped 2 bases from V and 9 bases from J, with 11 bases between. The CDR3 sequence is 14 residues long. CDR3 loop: CASSLTGSFSPLHF. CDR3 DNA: TGTGCCAGCAGTTTAACTGGAAGTTTTTCACCCCTCCACTTT.

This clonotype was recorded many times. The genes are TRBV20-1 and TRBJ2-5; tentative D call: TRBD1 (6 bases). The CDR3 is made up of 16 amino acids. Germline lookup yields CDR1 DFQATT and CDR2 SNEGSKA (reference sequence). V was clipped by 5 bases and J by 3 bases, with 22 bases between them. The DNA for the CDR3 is TGCAGTGCTGGGGATTACAGAGCAGAGGGGGAAGAGACCCAGTACTTC. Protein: CSAGDYRAEGEETQYF.

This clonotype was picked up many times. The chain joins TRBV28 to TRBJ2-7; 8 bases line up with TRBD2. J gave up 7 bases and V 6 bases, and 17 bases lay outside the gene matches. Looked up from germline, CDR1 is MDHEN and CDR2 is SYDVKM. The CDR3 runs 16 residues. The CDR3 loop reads CASSRGQRETLGEQYF. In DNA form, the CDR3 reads TGTGCCAGCAGCCGGGGGCAGCGGGAGACGCTAGGAGAGCAGTACTTC.

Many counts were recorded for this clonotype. CDR3 in amino acids: CASSATGGYTGELFF. As DNA, the CDR3 is TGTGCCAGCAGCGCGACAGGGGGCTACACCGGGGAGCTGTTTTTT. The chain is built from TRBV7-9 and TRBJ2-2; 10 bases match TRBD1. The V gene end was trimmed by 5 bases and the J gene end by 3 bases; junction bases not matched to a gene: 3. The germline V gene has CDR1 SEHNR and CDR2 FQNEAQ (reference sequence). This CDR3 has 15 residues.

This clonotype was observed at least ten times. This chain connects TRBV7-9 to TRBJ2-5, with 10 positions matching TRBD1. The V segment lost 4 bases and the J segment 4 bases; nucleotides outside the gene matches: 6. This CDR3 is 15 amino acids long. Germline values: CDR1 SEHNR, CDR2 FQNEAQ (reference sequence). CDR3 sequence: CASSSGQGYGETQYF. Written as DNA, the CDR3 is TGTGCCAGCAGCTCGGGACAGGGGTATGGAGAGACCCAGTACTTC.

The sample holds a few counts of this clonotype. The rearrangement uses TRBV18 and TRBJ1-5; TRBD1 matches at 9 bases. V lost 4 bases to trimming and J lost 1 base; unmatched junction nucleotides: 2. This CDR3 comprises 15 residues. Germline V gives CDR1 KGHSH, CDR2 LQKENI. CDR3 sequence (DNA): TGTGCCAGCTCACTACAGGGGGCGAGCAATCAGCCCCAGCATTTT. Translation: CASSLQGASNQPQHF.

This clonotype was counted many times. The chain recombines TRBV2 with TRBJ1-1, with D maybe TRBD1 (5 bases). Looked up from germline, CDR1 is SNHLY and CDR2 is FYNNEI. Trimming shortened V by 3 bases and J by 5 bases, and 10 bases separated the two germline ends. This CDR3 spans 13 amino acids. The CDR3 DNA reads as TGTGCCAGCAGTGACAGGGTGGAAACTGAAGCTTTCTTT. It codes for CASSDRVETEAFF.

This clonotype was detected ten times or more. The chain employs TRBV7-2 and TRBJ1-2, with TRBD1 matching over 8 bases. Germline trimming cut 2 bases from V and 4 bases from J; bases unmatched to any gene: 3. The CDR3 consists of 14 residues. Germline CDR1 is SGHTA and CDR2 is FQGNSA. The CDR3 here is CASSLPDRAYGYTF. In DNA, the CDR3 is TGTGCCAGCAGCTTACCGGACAGGGCCTATGGCTACACCTTC.

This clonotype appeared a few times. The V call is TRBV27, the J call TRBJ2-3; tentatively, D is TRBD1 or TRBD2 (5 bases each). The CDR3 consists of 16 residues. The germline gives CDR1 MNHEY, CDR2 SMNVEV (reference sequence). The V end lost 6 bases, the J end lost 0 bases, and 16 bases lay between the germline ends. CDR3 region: CASRPQGAISTDTQYF. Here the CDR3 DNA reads TGTGCCAGCAGGCCTCAGGGAGCTATAAGCACAGATACGCAGTATTTT.

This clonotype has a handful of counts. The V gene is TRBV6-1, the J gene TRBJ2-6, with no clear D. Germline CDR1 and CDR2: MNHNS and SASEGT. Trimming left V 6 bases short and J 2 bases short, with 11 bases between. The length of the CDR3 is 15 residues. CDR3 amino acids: CASRRRLPGANVLTF. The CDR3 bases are TGTGCCAGCAGGCGACGGCTGCCTGGGGCCAACGTCCTGACTTTC.

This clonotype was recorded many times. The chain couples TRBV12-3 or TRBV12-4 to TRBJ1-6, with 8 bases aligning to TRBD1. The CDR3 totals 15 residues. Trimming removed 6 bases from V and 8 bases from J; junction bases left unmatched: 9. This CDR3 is CASSPRTGRDSPLHF. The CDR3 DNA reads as TGTGCCAGCAGCCCTCGGACAGGGCGGGATTCACCCCTCCACTTT.